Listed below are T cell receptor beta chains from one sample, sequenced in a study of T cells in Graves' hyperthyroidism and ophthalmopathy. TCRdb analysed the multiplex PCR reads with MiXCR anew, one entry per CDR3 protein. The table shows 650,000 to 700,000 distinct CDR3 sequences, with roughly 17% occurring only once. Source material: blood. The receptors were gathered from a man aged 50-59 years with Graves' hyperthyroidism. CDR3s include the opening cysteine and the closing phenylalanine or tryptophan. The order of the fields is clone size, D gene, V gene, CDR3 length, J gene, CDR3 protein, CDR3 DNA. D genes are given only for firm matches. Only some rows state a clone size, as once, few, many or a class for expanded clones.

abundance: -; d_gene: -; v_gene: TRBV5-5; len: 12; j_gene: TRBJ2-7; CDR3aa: CASSLDSLEQCF; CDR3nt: TGTGCCAGCAGCTTGGACAGCCTCGAGCAGTGCTTC
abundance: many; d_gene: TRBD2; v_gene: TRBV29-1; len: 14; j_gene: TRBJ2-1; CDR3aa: CSVGGGRVYNEQFF; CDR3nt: TGCAGCGTTGGGGGCGGGAGGGTTTACAATGAGCAGTTCTTC
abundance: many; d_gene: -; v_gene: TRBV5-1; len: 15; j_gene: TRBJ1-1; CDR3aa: CASSSQGRTNTEAFF; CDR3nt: TGCGCCAGCAGCTCACAGGGTAGGACGAACACTGAAGCTTTCTTT
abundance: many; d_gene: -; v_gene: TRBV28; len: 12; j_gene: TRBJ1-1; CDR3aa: CASSLLETEAFF; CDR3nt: TGTGCCAGCAGTTTGTTGGAGACTGAAGCTTTCTTT
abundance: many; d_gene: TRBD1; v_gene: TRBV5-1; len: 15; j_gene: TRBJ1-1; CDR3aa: CASSLRAGGDTEAFF; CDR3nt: TGCGCCAGCAGCTTGAGGGCAGGGGGAGACACTGAAGCTTTCTTT
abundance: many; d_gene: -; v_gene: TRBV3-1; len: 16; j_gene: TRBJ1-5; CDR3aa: CASSPDSPYSNQPQHF; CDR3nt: TGTGCCAGCAGTCCTGACAGTCCCTATAGCAATCAGCCCCAGCATTTT
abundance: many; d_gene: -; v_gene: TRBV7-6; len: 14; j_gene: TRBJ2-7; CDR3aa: CASSSLPSSYEQYF; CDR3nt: TGTGCCAGCAGCTCCCTTCCGAGCTCCTACGAGCAGTACTTC
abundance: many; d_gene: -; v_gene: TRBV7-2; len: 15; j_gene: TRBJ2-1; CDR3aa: CASSQRQVTYNEQFF; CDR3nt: TGTGCCAGCAGCCAGCGACAGGTAACCTACAATGAGCAGTTCTTC
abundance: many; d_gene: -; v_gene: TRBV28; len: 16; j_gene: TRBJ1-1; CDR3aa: CASSLGSGTRRTEAFF; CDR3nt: TGTGCCAGCAGTTTAGGTTCGGGGACCCGACGAACTGAAGCTTTCTTT
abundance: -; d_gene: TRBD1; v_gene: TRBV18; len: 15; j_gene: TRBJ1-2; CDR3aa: CASSPMVEGGDGYTF; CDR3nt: TGTGCCAGCTCACCAATGGTCGAAGGGGGCGATGGCTACACCTTC
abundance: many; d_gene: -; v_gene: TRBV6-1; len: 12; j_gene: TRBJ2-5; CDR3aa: CASSDWTTTQYF; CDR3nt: TGTGCCAGCAGTGATTGGACAACGACCCAGTACTTC
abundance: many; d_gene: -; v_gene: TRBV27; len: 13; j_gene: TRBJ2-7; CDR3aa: CASSYRLSYEQYF; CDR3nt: TGTGCCAGCAGCTACAGGCTCTCCTACGAGCAGTACTTC
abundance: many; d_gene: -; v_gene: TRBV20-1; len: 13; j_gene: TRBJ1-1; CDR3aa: CSASLTANTEAFF; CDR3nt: TGCAGTGCTAGCCTGACAGCGAACACTGAAGCTTTCTTT
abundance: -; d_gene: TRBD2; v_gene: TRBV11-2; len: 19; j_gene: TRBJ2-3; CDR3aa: CASSWRGGGGEVSTDTQYF; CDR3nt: TGTGCCAGCAGCTGGCGGGGGGGCGGAGGGGAGGTTAGCACAGATACGCAGTATTTT
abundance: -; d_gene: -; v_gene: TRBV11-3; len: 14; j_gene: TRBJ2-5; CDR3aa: CASSSGPGWETQYF; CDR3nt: TGTGCCAGCAGCTCCGGTCCTGGATGGGAGACCCAGTACTTC
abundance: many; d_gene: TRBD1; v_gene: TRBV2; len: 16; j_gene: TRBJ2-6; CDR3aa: CASSGDRGLGANVLTF; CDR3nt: TGTGCCAGCAGTGGAGACAGGGGGCTAGGGGCCAACGTCCTGACTTTC
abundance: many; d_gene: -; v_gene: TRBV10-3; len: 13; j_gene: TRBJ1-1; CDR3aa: CAITGTENTEAFF; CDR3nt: TGTGCCATCACCGGGACGGAGAACACTGAAGCTTTCTTT
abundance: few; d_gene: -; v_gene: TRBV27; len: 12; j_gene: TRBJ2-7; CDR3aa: CASAWRRDEQYF; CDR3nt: TGTGCCAGCGCCTGGCGGAGAGACGAGCAGTACTTC
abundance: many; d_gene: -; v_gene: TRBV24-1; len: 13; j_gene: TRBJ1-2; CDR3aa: CATSDRDIEGYTF; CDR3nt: TGTGCCACCAGTGACCGGGACATCGAGGGCTACACCTTC
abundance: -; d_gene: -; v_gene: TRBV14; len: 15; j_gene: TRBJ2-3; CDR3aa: CASSQGTISTDTQYF; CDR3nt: TGTGCCAGCAGCCAAGGGACTATATCCACAGATACGCAGTATTTT
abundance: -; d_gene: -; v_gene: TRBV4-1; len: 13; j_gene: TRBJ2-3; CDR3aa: CASSLDLRNTQYF; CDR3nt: TGCGCCAGCAGCCTAGATCTTCGGAATACGCAGTATTTT
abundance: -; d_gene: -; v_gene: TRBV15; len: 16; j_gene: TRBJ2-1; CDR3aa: CATSRDLTSSDNEQFF; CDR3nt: TGTGCCACCAGCAGGGATCTAACTAGCAGCGACAATGAGCAGTTCTTC
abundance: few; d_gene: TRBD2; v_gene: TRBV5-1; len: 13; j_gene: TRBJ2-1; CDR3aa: CASQIAGDYEQFF; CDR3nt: TGCGCCAGCCAGATAGCGGGAGACTATGAGCAGTTCTTC
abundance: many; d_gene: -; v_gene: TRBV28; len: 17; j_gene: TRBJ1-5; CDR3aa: CASSFGSTVYSNQPQHF; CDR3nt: TGTGCCAGCAGTTTCGGGTCGACGGTTTATAGCAATCAGCCCCAGCATTTT
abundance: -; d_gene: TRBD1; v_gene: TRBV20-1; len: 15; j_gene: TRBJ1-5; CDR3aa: CSARDLRQGNQPQHF; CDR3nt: TGCAGTGCTAGAGATCTGAGACAGGGTAATCAGCCCCAGCATTTT
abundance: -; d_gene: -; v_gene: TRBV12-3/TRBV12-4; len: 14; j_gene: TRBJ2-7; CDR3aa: CASSSGGIGYEQYF; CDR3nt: TGTGCCAGCAGTTCGGGCGGGATAGGCTACGAGCAGTACTTC
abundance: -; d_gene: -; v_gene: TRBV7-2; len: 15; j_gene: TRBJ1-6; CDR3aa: CASSLVSGPKSPLHF; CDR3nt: TGTGCCAGCAGCTTAGTTTCGGGTCCGAAGTCACCCCTCCACTTT
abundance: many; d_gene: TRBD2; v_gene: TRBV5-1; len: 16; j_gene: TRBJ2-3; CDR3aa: CASSTGLAGGTDTQYF; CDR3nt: TGCGCCAGCTCGACGGGACTAGCGGGAGGCACAGATACGCAGTATTTT
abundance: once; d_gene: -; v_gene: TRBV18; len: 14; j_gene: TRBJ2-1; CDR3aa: CASSPPPGGREQFF; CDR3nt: TGTGCCAGCTCACCACCCCCGGGGGGCCGGGAGCAGTTCTTC
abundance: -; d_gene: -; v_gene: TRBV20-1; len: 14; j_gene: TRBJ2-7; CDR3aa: CSARARGEPYEQYF; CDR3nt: TGCAGTGCTAGAGCTAGGGGGGAGCCCTACGAGCAGTACTTC
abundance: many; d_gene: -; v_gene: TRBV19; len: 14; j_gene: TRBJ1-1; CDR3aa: CASSRAGLNTEAFF; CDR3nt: TGTGCCAGTAGTAGAGCGGGCTTGAACACTGAAGCTTTCTTT
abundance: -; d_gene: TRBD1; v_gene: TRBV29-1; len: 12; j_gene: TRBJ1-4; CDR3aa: CSVEGGGEKLFF; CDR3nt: TGCAGCGTTGAAGGAGGGGGCGAAAAACTGTTTTTT
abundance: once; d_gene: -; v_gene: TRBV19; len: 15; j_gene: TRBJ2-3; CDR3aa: CASSGHRVGTDTQYF; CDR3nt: TGTGCCAGTAGTGGACACAGGGTAGGCACAGATACGCAGTATTTT
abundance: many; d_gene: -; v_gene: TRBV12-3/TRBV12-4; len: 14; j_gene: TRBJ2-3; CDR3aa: CASSPGLNTDTQYF; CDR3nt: TGTGCCAGCAGCCCAGGACTTAACACAGATACGCAGTATTTT
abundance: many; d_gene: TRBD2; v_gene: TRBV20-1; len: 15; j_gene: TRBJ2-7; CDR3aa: CSATNPASGNYEQYF; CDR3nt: TGCAGTGCCACTAATCCTGCTAGCGGGAACTACGAGCAGTACTTC
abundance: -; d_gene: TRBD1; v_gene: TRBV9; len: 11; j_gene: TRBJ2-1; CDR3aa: CASSLGTVLFF; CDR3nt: TGTGCCAGCAGCCTCGGGACAGTCTTGTTCTTC
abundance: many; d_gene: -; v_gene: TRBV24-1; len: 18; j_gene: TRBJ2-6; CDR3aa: CATSGSSDTASGANVLTF; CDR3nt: TGTGCCACCAGTGGCAGTTCAGATACTGCATCTGGGGCCAACGTCCTGACTTTC
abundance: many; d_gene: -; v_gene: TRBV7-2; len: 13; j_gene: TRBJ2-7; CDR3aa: CASNLGLAYEQYF; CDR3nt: TGTGCCAGCAACCTGGGGTTGGCCTACGAGCAGTACTTC
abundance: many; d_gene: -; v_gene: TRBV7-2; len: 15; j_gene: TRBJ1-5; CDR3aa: CASSLASTSNQPQHF; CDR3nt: TGTGCCAGCAGCTTAGCGTCCACAAGCAATCAGCCCCAGCATTTT
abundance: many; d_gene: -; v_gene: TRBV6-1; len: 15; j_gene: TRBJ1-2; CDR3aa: CASSTRGGGLFGYTF; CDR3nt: TGTGCCAGCAGTACCCGTGGGGGGGGGCTTTTTGGCTACACCTTC
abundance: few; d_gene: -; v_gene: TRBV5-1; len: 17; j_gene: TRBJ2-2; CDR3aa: CASSFPRGSPNTGELFF; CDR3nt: TGCGCCAGCAGCTTCCCCAGGGGTTCACCGAACACCGGGGAGCTGTTTTTT
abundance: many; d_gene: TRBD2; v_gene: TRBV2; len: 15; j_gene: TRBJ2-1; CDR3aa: CASSQTSGSLNEQFF; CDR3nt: TGTGCCAGCAGCCAGACTAGCGGGAGTCTCAATGAGCAGTTCTTC
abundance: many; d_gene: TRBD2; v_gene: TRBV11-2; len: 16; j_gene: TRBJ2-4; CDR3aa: CASSLGAGEPKNIQYF; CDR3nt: TGTGCCAGCAGCTTAGGGGCGGGAGAACCCAAAAACATTCAGTACTTC
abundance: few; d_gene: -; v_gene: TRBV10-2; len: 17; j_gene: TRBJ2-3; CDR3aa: CASSDQYGLSSTDTQYF; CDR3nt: TGCGCCAGCAGTGACCAATATGGACTGTCTAGCACAGATACGCAGTATTTT
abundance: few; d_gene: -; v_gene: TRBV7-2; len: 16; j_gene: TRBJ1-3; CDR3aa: CASSLGQAVSGNTIYF; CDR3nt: TGTGCCAGCAGCTTAGGCCAGGCCGTCTCTGGAAACACCATATATTTT
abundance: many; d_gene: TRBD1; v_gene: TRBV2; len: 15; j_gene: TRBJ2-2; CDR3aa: CASRAGGFGTGELFF; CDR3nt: TGTGCCAGCAGGGCAGGGGGCTTCGGCACCGGGGAGCTGTTTTTT
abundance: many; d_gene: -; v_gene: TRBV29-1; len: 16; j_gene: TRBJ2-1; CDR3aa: CSVEEGIAEYYNEQFF; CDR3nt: TGCAGCGTTGAAGAGGGGATAGCGGAGTACTACAATGAGCAGTTCTTC
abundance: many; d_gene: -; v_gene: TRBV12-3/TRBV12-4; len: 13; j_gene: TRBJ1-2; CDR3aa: CASSWESNYGYTF; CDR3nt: TGTGCCAGCAGCTGGGAAAGTAACTATGGCTACACCTTC
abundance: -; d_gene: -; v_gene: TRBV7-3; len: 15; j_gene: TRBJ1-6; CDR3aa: CASSLPGQDNSPLHF; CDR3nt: TGTGCCAGCAGCTTACCGGGACAAGATAATTCACCCCTCCACTTT